This T cell receptor (beta chain) is drawn from a study of vaccination and CD4 T cells after COVID-19. Study information: Post-COVID samples had a sampling time that fell a median approximately 97 days after diagnosis (range 35 to 161). Overlapping spike peptides of SARS-CoV-2, HCoV-NL63, HCoV-OC43 and HCoV-229E stimulated the cells.

Noted treatment: approximately nine-day PBMC culture with coronavirus spike peptide pools or control peptides (ViraFEST assay). Scientists ran DNA taken from cultured CD4+ T cells through the Oncomine TCR Beta short-read assay for sequencing. TCRdb re-analysed the PCR reads in MiXCR, keeping a single row per CDR3 protein. In the table there are fewer than 9,500 distinct CDR3 sequences, around 59% of which are singletons. As to this clonotype: Its target is not known.

The sample was CD4+ T cells from blood, cultured in vitro. The sequence derives from a human donor who had recovered from COVID-19.

This CDR3 is CASSIGRGGLGELFF. For the CDR3, the DNA is TGTGCCAGTAGTATTGGACGGGGGGGCCTCGGGGAGCTGTTTTTT. The gene calls are TRBV19 and TRBJ2-2, with TRBD2 matching 8 bases. The CDR3 runs 15 residues. V shed 3 bases, J shed 7 bases, and the junction held 7 bases outside the gene matches. The germline V gene encodes CDR1 LNHDA and CDR2 SQIVND (reference sequence).